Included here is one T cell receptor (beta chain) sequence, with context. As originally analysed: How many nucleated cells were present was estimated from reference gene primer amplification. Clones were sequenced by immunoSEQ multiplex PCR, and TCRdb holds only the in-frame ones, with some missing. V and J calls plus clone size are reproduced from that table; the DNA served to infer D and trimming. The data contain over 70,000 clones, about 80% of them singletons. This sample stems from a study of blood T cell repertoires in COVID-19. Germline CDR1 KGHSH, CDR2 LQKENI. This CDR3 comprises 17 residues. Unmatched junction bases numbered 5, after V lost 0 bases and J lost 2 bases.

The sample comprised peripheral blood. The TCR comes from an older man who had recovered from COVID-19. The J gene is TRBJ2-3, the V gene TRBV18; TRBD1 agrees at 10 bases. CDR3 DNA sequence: TGTGCCAGCTCACCACCAATTGGGACAGGGGACACAGATACGCAGTATTTT. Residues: CASSPPIGTGDTDTQYF.